The T cell receptor (beta chain) under discussion was sequenced for a study of CD8 T cells in Susac syndrome. The CDR3 loop spans 14 amino acids. The V end was cut by 6 bases, the J end by 5 bases, with 18 bases between. Germline V gene lookup returns CDR1 DFQATT and CDR2 SNEGSKA (reference sequence). The CD8+ and CD4+ T cells were negatively isolated, with the TEMRA cells enriched by FACS. Reverse transcription of roughly 0.45 to 1 ug RNA was performed with random hexamers. TCRdb passed the immunoSEQ multiplex PCR reads through MiXCR, listing each CDR3 protein once. This repertoire shows around 170,000 distinct CDR3 sequences, 90% to 96% found once; its top ten account for 0.09% to 0.1%. Findings and limits, study-wide: When the CD4+ T cell repertoires of patients with Susac syndrome were examined, they did not show any clonal expansion. Individuals included in the TCR sequencing and HLA analysis were acknowledged by the study to be relatively few in number.

As regards this clonotype: Its antigen is currently unknown.

The sample comprised CD4+ T cells from PBMCs. The chain links TRBV20-1 to TRBJ2-3, with D possibly being TRBD1 or TRBD2 (8 bases each). This clonotype originated in a human donor with Susac syndrome. For the CDR3, the DNA is TGCAGTGCGACTAGCGCAGGGGGCTTAGATACGCAGTATTTT. It encodes CSATSAGGLDTQYF.